This TCR beta chain was found in a study of control samples from healthy donors and cancer patients. The CDR3 numbers 13 amino acids, ends counted. Germline lookup yields CDR1 KGHDR and CDR2 SFDVKD. As concerns this clone: The DNA is left out, because the CDR3 cannot be placed on it with certainty; the CDR3 is given as TCRdb lists it.

The method was immunoSEQ multiplex PCR; TCRdb's version includes in-frame clones alone and lacks a portion of them. The table lists roughly 95,000 clones, around nine tenths of them singletons, with 13% to 15% in the top ten. Sequenced input: blood. The J gene is TRBJ2-5, the V gene TRBV24-1; the table's TRBD2 call for D was not verified on the DNA. This clonotype was sampled from a man aged 25 to 45 in good health. The CDR3 sequence: CATSDWGLGTKYF.